The 9 T cell receptor beta chains below come from one sample, sequenced in a study of PD-1 blockade in classical Hodgkin lymphoma. Here immunoSEQ multiplex PCR was the method, and the copy in TCRdb shows in-frame clones only, minus some. The sample carries 12,000 to 15,000 clones, around 83% recorded once. There was relapse after autologous stem cell transplantation in every patient, and there was variation in brentuximab vedotin exposure. Sequencing used peripheral blood mononuclear cells (PBMCs), obtained at baseline. The source of these receptors is a human donor with classical Hodgkin lymphoma.

The V gene is TRBV9, the J gene TRBJ2-5; unclear D gene. CDR1 is SGDLS, CDR2 YYNGEE, per germline. Trimming cost V 4 bases and J 1 base, with 5 bases left between them. The CDR3 totals 12 residues. The CDR3 DNA reads as TGTGCCAGCAGCACCGGCCAAGAGACCCAGTACTTC. Protein product: CASSTGQETQYF.

The chain has TRBV25-1 and TRBJ1-2, with D unresolved. CDR3 length: 13 residues. Germline lookup yields CDR1 MGHDK and CDR2 SYGVNS. Trimming left V 6 bases short and J 5 bases short, with 13 bases between. The CDR3 DNA reads TGTGCCAGCAGCGAAGGGTACGGGTATGGCTACACCTTC. Translation: CASSEGYGYGYTF.

The rearrangement links TRBV6-6 to TRBJ2-2; 7 bases align to TRBD2. After removal of 10 bases from V and 4 bases from J, the junction contained 15 bases not matched to a gene. Germline V gene data show CDR1 as MNHNY and CDR2 as SVGAGI (reference sequence). The CDR3 covers 16 residues. CDR3 amino acids: CATTLGRVKSTGELFF. CDR3 DNA sequence: TGTGCCACCACCCTGGGGAGGGTTAAGAGCACCGGGGAGCTGTTTTTT.

This clone has just a few counts. This sequence joins TRBV13 and TRBJ2-2; possibly TRBD1 for D (6 bases). CDR1 is PRHDT and CDR2 is FYEKMQ in the germline V gene (reference sequence). This CDR3 has 15 amino acids. V was pared by 8 bases and J by 4 bases, with 17 bases between. The CDR3 nucleotides read TGTGCCAGCCGTCCGGGGCAGGGGCTCACCGGGGAGCTGTTTTTT. Its translation: CASRPGQGLTGELFF.

The chain recombines TRBV7-9 with TRBJ1-1; D is ambiguous. The CDR3 loop spans 13 amino acids. V shed 2 bases and J shed 2 bases, with 6 bases lying between them. Germline V gives CDR1 SEHNR, CDR2 FQNEAQ (reference sequence). The CDR3 region has the DNA TGTGCCAGCAGCTTATTATCCAACACTGAAGCTTTCTTT. This encodes CASSLLSNTEAFF.

Here the CDR3 DNA reads TGTGCCAGCAGCCCCCGGCCTAGCTCCTACAATGAGCAGTTCTTC. This codes for CASSPRPSSYNEQFF. The rearrangement links TRBV7-9 to TRBJ2-1; D ambiguous. Germline values: CDR1 SEHNR, CDR2 FQNEAQ (reference sequence). There are 15 residues in the CDR3. V lost 5 bases and J 0 bases, leaving 11 bases between the germline ends.

This clone was counted only a few times. The chain recombines TRBV27 with TRBJ1-1, with D perhaps TRBD1 (6 bases). This CDR3 has 13 amino acids. Germline V gene data show CDR1 as MNHEY and CDR2 as SMNVEV (reference sequence). Trimming took off 6 bases at V and 1 base at J, with 9 bases between the two ends. CDR3 DNA: TGTGCCAGCAGCTGGGGACAGAACACTGAAGCTTTCTTT. This codes for CASSWGQNTEAFF.

This clone was seen a handful of times. J is TRBJ2-7 and V is TRBV27; D remains unclear. The germline gives CDR1 MNHEY, CDR2 SMNVEV (reference sequence). The V and J ends lost 2 bases and 2 bases respectively, with 7 bases between them. The CDR3 runs 13 residues. The chain's CDR3 is CASSLTVPYEQYF. In DNA form, the CDR3 reads TGTGCCAGCAGTTTAACAGTACCCTACGAGCAGTACTTC.

The genes are TRBV7-8 and TRBJ1-2; maybe TRBD1 (6 bases). This CDR3 has 15 residues. CDR1 is SGHVS and CDR2 is FQNEAQ in the germline V gene. Deletions cut 5 bases from V and 6 bases from J, with 19 bases between. CDR3 region: CASSHFPGQKNGYTF. The CDR3 DNA sequence: TGTGCCAGCAGCCACTTCCCTGGACAGAAGAATGGCTACACCTTC.